Only a few counts were recorded for the clone carrying this TCR beta chain. These data come from a study of T-cell reconstitution after alpha-beta-depleted transplantation in children. The CDR3 runs 14 residues. Germline assignment: CDR1 SNHLY and CDR2 FYNNEI. Unmatched junction bases numbered 5, after V lost 7 bases and J lost 0 bases. Preparation of the TCRbeta library used unique molecular identifiers. TCRdb ran MiXCR on the PCR reads and lists one entry per CDR3 protein. The repertoire includes approximately 340,000 distinct CDR3 sequences, under 13% of them detected once, and 2.4% sits in the top ten.

The clonotype originates from a human donor who donated a stem cell graft to a child with acute lymphoblastic leukemia. J is TRBJ1-1 and V is TRBV2, with TRBD1 matching over 7 bases. The sequenced sample was PBMCs from the stem cell graft donor, obtained from the stem cell graft. The CDR3 bases are TGTGCCAGCACCTTGGGACAGCTGAACACTGAAGCTTTCTTT. This codes for CASTLGQLNTEAFF.